One and the same sample provided the 24 T cell receptor beta chains below, sequenced in a study of cytomegalovirus exposure and HLA in healthy donors. This table comes from immunoSEQ multiplex PCR, and its TCRdb copy is limited to in-frame clones, with some not included. The sample consists of over 200,000 clones, over 65% of them appearing once. The sequencing input was PBMCs. The receptors derive from a woman aged 18-35 years in good health and CMV-seronegative.

The chain uses TRBV7-8 and TRBJ2-2, with 7 bases matching TRBD2. The CDR3 totals 17 residues. From germline, CDR1 is SGHVS and CDR2 FQNEAQ. With V trimmed by 6 bases and J by 0 bases, 10 bases remained unmatched. As DNA, the CDR3 is TGTGCCAGCAGGGAGGGCGGGGGAGACTCGAACACCGGGGAGCTGTTTTTT. Its protein product is CASREGGGDSNTGELFF. The variable domain in full, completed from reference TRBV7-8 and TRBJ2-2, reads GAGVSQSPRYKVAKRGQDVALRCDPISGHVSLFWYQQALGQGPEFLTYFQNEAQLDKSGLPSDRFFAERPEGSVSTLKIQRTQQEDSAVYLCASREGGGDSNTGELFFGEGSRLTVL.

The chain has TRBV30 and TRBJ1-6; 7 bases line up with TRBD1. V dropped 4 bases and J dropped 2; count of bases not matched to a gene: 8. The CDR3 length is 16 residues. CDR1 and CDR2 (germline): GTSNPN, SVGIG (reference sequence). CDR3 sequence reads: CAWTQGGVPYNSPLHF. The CDR3 DNA reads TGTGCCTGGACCCAGGGGGGGGTTCCCTATAATTCACCCCTCCACTTT. Based on the CDR3 plus reference TRBV30 and TRBJ1-6, the full variable domain is SQTIHQWPATLVQPVGSPLSLECTVEGTSNPNLYWYRQAAGRGLQLLFYSVGIGQISSEVPQNLSASRPQDRQFILSSKKLLLSDSGFYLCAWTQGGVPYNSPLHFGNGTRLTVT.

The chain recombines TRBV6-1 with TRBJ1-1, with TRBD1 as a possible D gene (5 bases). The CDR3 runs to 15 residues. Germline V gene data show CDR1 as MNHNS and CDR2 as SASEGT. V shed 2 bases and J shed 8 bases, with 18 bases lying between them. CDR3 DNA sequence: TGTGCCAGCAGTGAATGGCAAGAAGGGGCCGAAGAAGCTTTCTTT. Translating gives CASSEWQEGAEEAFF.

The gene calls are TRBV4-1 and TRBJ1-1; D not certain. With 1 base removed from V and 11 bases from J, the gap between germline ends came to 20 bases. CDR1 is MGHRA, CDR2 YSYEKL, per germline. CDR3 length: 15 amino acids. The CDR3 DNA is TGCGCCAGCAGCCAAGTTAAATCGCCGGTGGGGAACGCTTTCTTT. The encoded protein is CASSQVKSPVGNAFF.

This clone was seen a few times. V and J are TRBV6-1 and TRBJ1-2; D is unresolved. V was shortened by 4 bases and J by 3 bases, with 12 bases between the two germline ends. The germline V gene encodes CDR1 MNHNS and CDR2 SASEGT. This CDR3 spans 14 amino acids. DNA for the CDR3: TGTGCCAGCAGTGTAACAGCGTCCTACTATGGCTACACCTTC. It encodes CASSVTASYYGYTF.

The gene calls are TRBV15 and TRBJ2-2; unclear D gene. The CDR3 spans 14 residues. V lost 6 bases, J lost 2 bases, and 10 bases lay in between. In germline, CDR1 is LNHNV, CDR2 YYDKDF (reference sequence). CDR3 coding DNA: TGTGCCACCAGGGAGACGCCCAACACCGGGGAGCTGTTTTTT. The encoded protein is CATRETPNTGELFF.

The chain recombines TRBV5-6 with TRBJ1-1, with TRBD1 as a possible D gene (5 bases). CDR1 is SGHDT and CDR2 is YYEEEE in the germline V gene. The CDR3 has 15 amino acids. Deletions cut 0 bases from V and 0 bases from J, with 9 bases between. CDR3: CASSLALGLNTEAFF. The CDR3 nucleotides read TGTGCCAGCAGCTTGGCCCTGGGGCTGAACACTGAAGCTTTCTTT.

The rearrangement uses TRBV30 and TRBJ2-7; D is uncertain. Per germline, CDR1 GTSNPN and CDR2 SVGIG (reference sequence). This CDR3 region has 14 residues. V lost 3 bases to trimming and J lost 1 base, with 13 bases between them. The CDR3 DNA is TGTGCCTGGAGCTTCCGACGTATATCCTACGAGCAGTACTTC. This encodes CAWSFRRISYEQYF.

The V call is TRBV6-6, the J call TRBJ1-2; D ambiguous. The germline CDR1 and CDR2 sequences are MNHNY and SVGAGI (reference sequence). The CDR3 has 12 residues. V was pared by 5 bases and J by 7 bases, with 11 bases between. This chain's CDR3 is CASSPRGIGYTF. CDR3 coding DNA: TGTGCCAGCAGTCCCCGGGGAATTGGCTACACCTTC.

The table lists this clone with a few counts. The chain joins TRBV11-3 to TRBJ1-1; the D gene is possibly TRBD1 (5 bases). With 3 bases removed from V and 1 base from J, the gap between germline ends came to 6 bases. CDR1 SGHNT and CDR2 YENEEA come from the germline V gene. CDR3 length: 13 residues. The CDR3 protein is CASSFGQNTEAFF. CDR3 DNA: TGTGCCAGCAGCTTTGGACAGAACACTGAAGCTTTCTTT.

This chain uses TRBV6-5 with TRBJ2-1; D remains ambiguous. CDR1 MNHEY and CDR2 SVGAGI come from the germline V gene. The CDR3 loop spans 11 amino acids. The V and J ends lost 6 bases and 5 bases respectively, with 5 bases between them. The CDR3 sequence is CASRRDNEQFF. CDR3 coding DNA: TGTGCCAGCAGGAGAGACAATGAGCAGTTCTTC.

The rearrangement links TRBV6-1 to TRBJ1-4, with 10 bases lining up with TRBD1. The V and J ends lost 6 bases and 8 bases, in that order; junction bases with no gene match: 9. Looked up from germline, CDR1 is MNHNS and CDR2 is SASEGT. The CDR3 is made up of 15 amino acids. CDR3 nucleotides: TGTGCCAGCAGCGACTGGACAGGGGGTCGGGAAAAACTGTTTTTT. Protein: CASSDWTGGREKLFF.

In DNA form, the CDR3 reads TGTGCCAGCAGTTCACCCGGACAGGGATCTGGCTACACCTTC. It yields the protein CASSSPGQGSGYTF. The V gene is TRBV27, the J gene TRBJ1-2; TRBD1 agrees at 8 bases. Germline V CDR1 and CDR2: MNHEY, SMNVEV (reference sequence). Germline trimming cut 4 bases from V and 7 bases from J; bases unmatched to any gene: 8. The CDR3 extends over 14 amino acids.

V usage is TRBV7-3 and J usage is TRBJ2-1; 10 bases align to TRBD2. The CDR3 contains 17 residues. V shed 5 bases and J 5 bases; nucleotides not matched to a gene: 12. Germline V gene sequence: CDR1 SGHTA, CDR2 FQGTGA. The CDR3 sequence: CASSPPTSGDYNNEQFF. The CDR3, as DNA: TGTGCCAGCAGCCCCCCCACTAGCGGGGACTATAACAATGAGCAGTTCTTC.

The chain uses TRBV5-1 and TRBJ2-2; tentative D call: TRBD1 (5 bases). Germline V gene lookup returns CDR1 SGHRS and CDR2 YFSETQ. The CDR3 sequence is 12 residues long. Trimming removed 4 bases from V and 13 bases from J, with 14 bases in between. The DNA of the CDR3 is TGCGCCAGCAGCGACGAAGGGGTAGGGCTGTTTTTT. It encodes CASSDEGVGLFF.

J is TRBJ1-5 and V is TRBV27; 10 bases fit TRBD1. With V trimmed by 6 bases and J by 9 bases, 8 bases remained unmatched. Germline CDR1 reads MNHEY; CDR2 reads SMNVEV (reference sequence). The CDR3 loop spans 14 amino acids. CDR3 sequence: CASRTGQGIWPQHF. The CDR3 region has the DNA TGTGCCAGCAGGACGGGACAGGGGATATGGCCCCAGCATTTT.

The chain combines TRBV4-2 with TRBJ1-4, with 9 bases aligning to TRBD1. Trimming removed 4 bases from V and 8 bases from J; junction bases left unmatched: 5. This CDR3 has 14 amino acids. The V gene's germline CDR1 is LGHNA and CDR2 YNFKEQ. CDR3 loop: CASSRGTGNEKLFF. The CDR3 DNA follows: TGTGCCAGCAGCCGGGGGACAGGGAACGAAAAACTGTTTTTT.

J is TRBJ1-1 and V is TRBV7-9, with no clear D. V was shortened by 3 bases and J by 4 bases, with 15 bases between the two germline ends. CDR1 and CDR2 from the germline V gene are SEHNR and FQNEAQ (reference sequence). This CDR3 contains 15 residues. The DNA of the CDR3 is TGTGCCAGCAGCTTGGAAACAGCAAGGTTCACTGAAGCTTTCTTT. Translation: CASSLETARFTEAFF.

This chain connects TRBV11-2 to TRBJ2-1; the match to TRBD2 covers 13 bases. Per germline, CDR1 SGHAT and CDR2 FQNNGV. This CDR3 has 17 residues. V lost 2 bases, J lost 8 bases, and 9 bases stayed unmatched. CDR3: CASSLRTSGRAADEQFF. DNA for the CDR3: TGTGCCAGCAGCTTAAGAACTAGCGGGAGGGCCGCGGATGAGCAGTTCTTC.

The V call is TRBV2, the J call TRBJ1-6; no definite D call. CDR3 length: 13 amino acids. V lost 6 bases and J lost 10, with 13 bases in between. Germline CDR1 and CDR2: SNHLY and FYNNEI. The CDR3 sequence: CASRNDRGSPLHF. The CDR3 bases are TGTGCCAGCAGAAATGATCGGGGATCACCCCTCCACTTT.

The chain uses TRBV29-1 and TRBJ2-2, with D maybe TRBD1 (7 bases). CDR3 length: 15 residues. Germline CDR1 is SQVTM and CDR2 is ANQGSEA. Trimming removed 4 bases from V and 5 bases from J, with 17 bases in between. The CDR3 reads CSVVKVAGGTGELFF. The CDR3 nucleotides are TGCAGCGTTGTAAAAGTGGCAGGGGGGACCGGGGAGCTGTTTTTT.

In its sample, this clone was seen a few times. The chain recombines TRBV18 with TRBJ1-2; D may be TRBD1 (5 bases). CDR3 length equals 15 residues. Germline loops: CDR1 KGHSH, CDR2 LQKENI. Between the trimmed V and J ends, which lost 6 bases and 3 bases, there was a span of 17 bases. CDR3 sequence: CASSPGRGKDYGYTF. CDR3 sequence (DNA): TGTGCCAGCTCCCCAGGGAGGGGCAAGGACTATGGCTACACCTTC.

The chain recombines TRBV5-1 with TRBJ2-5, with D perhaps TRBD1 or TRBD2 (6 bases each). CDR1 is SGHRS and CDR2 is YFSETQ in the germline V gene. Trimming pared 4 bases from V and 1 base from J, leaving 14 bases between. The CDR3 has 15 amino acids. CDR3 loop: CASSAPGGGQETQYF. The CDR3 DNA is TGCGCCAGCAGCGCACCCGGGGGCGGCCAAGAGACCCAGTACTTC.

The J gene is TRBJ1-6, the V gene TRBV7-6; 7 bases map to TRBD1. Germline CDR1 and CDR2: SGHVS and FNYEAQ. After removal of 4 bases from V and 10 bases from J, the junction contained 7 bases not matched to a gene. The CDR3 is made up of 14 amino acids. This CDR3 reads CASSSDRAVSPLHF. CDR3 coding DNA: TGTGCCAGCAGCTCTGACAGGGCGGTCTCACCCCTCCACTTT.